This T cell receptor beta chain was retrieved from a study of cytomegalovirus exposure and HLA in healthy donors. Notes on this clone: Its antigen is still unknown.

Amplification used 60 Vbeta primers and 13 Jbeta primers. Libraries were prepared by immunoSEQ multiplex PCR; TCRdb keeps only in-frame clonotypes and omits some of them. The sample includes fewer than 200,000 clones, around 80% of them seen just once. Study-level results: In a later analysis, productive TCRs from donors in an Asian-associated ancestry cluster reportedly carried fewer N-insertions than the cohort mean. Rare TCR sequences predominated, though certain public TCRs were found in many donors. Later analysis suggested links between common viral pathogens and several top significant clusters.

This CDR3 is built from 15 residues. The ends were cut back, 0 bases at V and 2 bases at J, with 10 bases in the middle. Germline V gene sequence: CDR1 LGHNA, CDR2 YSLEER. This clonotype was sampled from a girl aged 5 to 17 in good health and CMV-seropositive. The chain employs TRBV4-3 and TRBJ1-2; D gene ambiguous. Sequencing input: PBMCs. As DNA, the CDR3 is TGCGCCAGCAGCCAAGATATGGAGACGAACTATGGCTACACCTTC. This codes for CASSQDMETNYGYTF.